Listed below are T cell receptor beta chains from one sample, sequenced in a study of shared clonotypes between healthy human individuals. The method was immunoSEQ multiplex PCR; TCRdb's version includes in-frame clones alone and lacks a portion of them. The sample has 2 million to 2.5 million clones, 90% to 97% seen once. Sequencing used naive CD4+ T cells sorted from blood. The receptors shown here come from a young man in good health. CDR3s include the opening cysteine and the closing phenylalanine or tryptophan. The D gene is left open where the match is weak.

. | TRBJ1-5 | 16 | TRBV6-6 | CASSPRGEGSNQPQHF
. | TRBJ1-1 | 14 | TRBV5-4 | CASSTSILNTEAFF
. | TRBJ1-1 | 15 | TRBV5-4 | CASSLDLQRNTEAFF
TRBD1 | TRBJ2-5 | 15 | TRBV27 | CASSLVDRDQETQYF
. | TRBJ2-3 | 15 | TRBV30 | CAWTAKGRSQDTQYF
. | TRBJ1-1 | 14 | TRBV4-1 | CASSRGTVNTEAFF
. | TRBJ1-5 | 13 | TRBV5-1 | CASSPGSNQPQHF
. | TRBJ1-3 | 15 | TRBV19 | CASSIQVKSGNTIYF
TRBD1 | TRBJ1-1 | 15 | TRBV5-1 | CASSLPGTGNTEAFF
TRBD1 | TRBJ1-5 | 19 | TRBV6-1 | CASSELTHRTGVSNQPQHF
. | TRBJ1-6 | 14 | TRBV7-3 | CASSLSVNNSPLHF
TRBD1 | TRBJ1-1 | 14 | TRBV18 | CASSPPLQGVSAFF
. | TRBJ2-2 | 13 | TRBV6-5 | CASRANRGGELFF
TRBD2 | TRBJ2-7 | 14 | TRBV2 | CASHSGFTSYEQYF
. | TRBJ2-1 | 15 | TRBV11-2 | CASSLYGAGGNEQFF
. | TRBJ2-2 | 14 | TRBV14 | CASSQAGYTGELFF
TRBD1 | TRBJ1-4 | 15 | TRBV5-1 | CASRPDRGVGEKLFF
TRBD1 | TRBJ1-2 | 16 | TRBV11-2 | CASSLVADRGNYGYTF
. | TRBJ2-1 | 15 | TRBV11-2 | CASSLASPRRAEQFF
TRBD1 | TRBJ1-5 | 14 | TRBV7-6 | CASSRNRGDEPQHF
TRBD1 | TRBJ2-7 | 15 | TRBV9 | CASPNGTGVSYEQYF
TRBD1 | TRBJ2-2 | 15 | TRBV2 | CASRGRTGTTGELFF
. | TRBJ1-2 | 13 | TRBV6-5 | CASKAGGQGGYTF
. | TRBJ1-1 | 13 | TRBV5-4 | CASSVLGNTEAFF
TRBD1 | TRBJ2-3 | 16 | TRBV5-1 | CASSLGGVPSTDTQYF
. | TRBJ2-1 | 13 | TRBV2 | CASTGLGYNEQFF
. | TRBJ2-2 | 14 | TRBV10-1 | CASSDGADTGELFF
TRBD2 | TRBJ2-2 | 17 | TRBV5-1 | CASSPAVVAGFTGELFF
TRBD1 | TRBJ2-7 | 14 | TRBV5-6 | CASSDRGGSYEQYF
. | TRBJ1-4 | 16 | TRBV7-6 | CASSLATGGTNEKLFF
TRBD2 | TRBJ2-5 | 15 | TRBV19 | CASSLLAGGQETQYF
. | TRBJ1-2 | 15 | TRBV7-2 | CASGNKAQGNYGYTF
TRBD2 | TRBJ2-1 | 14 | TRBV29-1 | CSGTLGLVDNEQFF
TRBD1 | TRBJ2-5 | 14 | TRBV7-9 | CASSSWTGQETQYF
. | TRBJ2-7 | 13 | TRBV6-5 | CASSLGVADEQYF
. | TRBJ2-1 | 17 | TRBV9 | CASSPPRTGNFDNEQFF
. | TRBJ2-1 | 16 | TRBV18 | CASSPPRLLTNNEQFF
. | TRBJ1-2 | 13 | TRBV30 | CAWGQPPNYGYTF
. | TRBJ1-6 | 14 | TRBV2 | CASIEGVVNSPLHF
. | TRBJ2-7 | 13 | TRBV10-2 | CASSESPQQGRYF
. | TRBJ1-5 | 14 | TRBV5-4 | CASSTRGAGQPQHF
. | TRBJ1-6 | 13 | TRBV15 | CATRDRSNSPLHF
TRBD2 | TRBJ2-7 | 13 | TRBV28 | CASGLGSSYEQYF
TRBD1 | TRBJ2-7 | 14 | TRBV7-6 | CASSFGQGAGEQYF
. | TRBJ2-5 | 19 | TRBV7-9 | CASSAFSFLSGTLAETQYF
. | TRBJ1-2 | 12 | TRBV10-2 | CASRGPSWGYTF
. | TRBJ2-2 | 13 | TRBV11-2 | CASSLRVTGELFF
TRBD1 | TRBJ2-7 | 13 | TRBV18 | CASSQGQLYEQYF